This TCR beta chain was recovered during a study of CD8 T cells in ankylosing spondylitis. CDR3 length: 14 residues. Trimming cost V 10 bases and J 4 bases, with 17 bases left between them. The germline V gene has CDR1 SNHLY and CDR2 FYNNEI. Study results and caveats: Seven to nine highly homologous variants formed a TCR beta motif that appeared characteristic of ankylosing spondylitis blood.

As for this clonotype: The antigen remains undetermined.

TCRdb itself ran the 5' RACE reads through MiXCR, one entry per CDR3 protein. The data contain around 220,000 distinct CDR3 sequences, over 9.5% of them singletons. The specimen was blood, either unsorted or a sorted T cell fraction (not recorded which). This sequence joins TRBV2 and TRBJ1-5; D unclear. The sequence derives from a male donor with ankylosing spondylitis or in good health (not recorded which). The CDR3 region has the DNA TGTGCCACCCAGACGGATTATGGAAATCAGCCCCAGCATTTT. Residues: CATQTDYGNQPQHF.